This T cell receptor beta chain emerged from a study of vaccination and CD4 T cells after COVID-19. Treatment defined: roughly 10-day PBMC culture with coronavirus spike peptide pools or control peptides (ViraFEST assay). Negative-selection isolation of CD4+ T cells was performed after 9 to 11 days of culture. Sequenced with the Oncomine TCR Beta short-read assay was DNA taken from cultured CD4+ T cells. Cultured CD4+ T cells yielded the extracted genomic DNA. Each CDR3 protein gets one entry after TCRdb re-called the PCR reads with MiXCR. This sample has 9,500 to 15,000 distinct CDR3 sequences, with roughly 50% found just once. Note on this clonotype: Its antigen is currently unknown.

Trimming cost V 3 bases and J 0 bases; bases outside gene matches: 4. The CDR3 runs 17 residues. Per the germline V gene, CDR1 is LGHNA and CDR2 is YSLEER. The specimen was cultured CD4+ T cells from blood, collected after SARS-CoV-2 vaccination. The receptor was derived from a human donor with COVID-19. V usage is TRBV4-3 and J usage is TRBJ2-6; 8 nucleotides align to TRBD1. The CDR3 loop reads CASSQGTGGSGANVLTF. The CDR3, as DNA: TGCGCCAGCAGCCAGGGGACAGGCGGCTCTGGGGCCAACGTCCTGACTTTC.